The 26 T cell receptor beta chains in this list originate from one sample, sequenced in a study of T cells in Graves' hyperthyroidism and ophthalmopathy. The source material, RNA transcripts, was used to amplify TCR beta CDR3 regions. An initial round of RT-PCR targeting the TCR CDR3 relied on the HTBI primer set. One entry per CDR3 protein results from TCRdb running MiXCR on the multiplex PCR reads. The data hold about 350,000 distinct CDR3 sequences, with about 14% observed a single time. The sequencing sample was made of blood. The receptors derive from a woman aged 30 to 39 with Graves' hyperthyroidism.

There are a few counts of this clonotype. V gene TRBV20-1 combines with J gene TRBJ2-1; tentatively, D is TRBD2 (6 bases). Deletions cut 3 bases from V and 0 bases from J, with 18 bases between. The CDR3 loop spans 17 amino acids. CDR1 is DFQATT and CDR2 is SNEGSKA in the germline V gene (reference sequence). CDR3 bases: TGCAGTGCTAGTCCACCCAGCGGGTTGGGCTCCTACAATGAGCAGTTCTTC. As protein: CSASPPSGLGSYNEQFF.

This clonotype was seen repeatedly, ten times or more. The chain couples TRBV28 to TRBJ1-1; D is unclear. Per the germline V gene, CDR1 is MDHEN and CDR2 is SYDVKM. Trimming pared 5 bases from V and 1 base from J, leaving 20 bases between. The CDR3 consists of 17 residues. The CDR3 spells CASSPPVTRRPNTEAFF. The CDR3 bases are TGTGCCAGCAGTCCGCCCGTCACCCGAAGGCCGAACACTGAAGCTTTCTTT.

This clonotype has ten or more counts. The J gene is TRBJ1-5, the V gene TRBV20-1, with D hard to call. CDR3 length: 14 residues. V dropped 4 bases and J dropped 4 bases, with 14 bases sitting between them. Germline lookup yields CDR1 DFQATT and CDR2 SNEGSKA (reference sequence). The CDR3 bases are TGCAGTGCTACCACCCCCTTTGGGAATCAGCCCCAGCATTTT. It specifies CSATTPFGNQPQHF.

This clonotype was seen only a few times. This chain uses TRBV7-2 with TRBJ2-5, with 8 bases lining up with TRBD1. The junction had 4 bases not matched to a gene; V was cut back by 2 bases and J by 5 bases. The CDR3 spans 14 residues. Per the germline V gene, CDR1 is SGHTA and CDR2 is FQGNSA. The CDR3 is CASSLPRTGETQYF. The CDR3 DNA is TGTGCCAGCAGCTTACCCCGGACAGGGGAGACCCAGTACTTC.

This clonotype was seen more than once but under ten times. CDR3 DNA: TGTGCCAGCAGCCCCTCGGACAGGGGAGGTGAGGAGTACTTC. This encodes CASSPSDRGGEEYF. The chain is built from TRBV9 and TRBJ2-7; 9 bases match TRBD1. V shed 4 bases and J 11 bases; nucleotides not matched to a gene: 13. Germline lookup yields CDR1 SGDLS and CDR2 YYNGEE. This CDR3 region has 14 residues.

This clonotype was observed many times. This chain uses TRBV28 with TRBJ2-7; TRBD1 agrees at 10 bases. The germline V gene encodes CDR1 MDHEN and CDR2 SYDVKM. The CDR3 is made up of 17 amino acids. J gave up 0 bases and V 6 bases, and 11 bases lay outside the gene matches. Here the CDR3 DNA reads TGTGCCAGCAGCGTGGGTCCCCGGGACAGGGGCTCCTACGAGCAGTACTTC. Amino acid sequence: CASSVGPRDRGSYEQYF.

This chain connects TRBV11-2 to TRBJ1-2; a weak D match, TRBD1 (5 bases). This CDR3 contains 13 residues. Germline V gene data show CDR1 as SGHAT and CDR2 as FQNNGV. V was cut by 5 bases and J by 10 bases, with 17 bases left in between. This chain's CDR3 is CASSHDPGNVYTF. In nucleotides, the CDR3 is TGTGCCAGCAGCCATGATCCAGGGAACGTCTACACCTTC.

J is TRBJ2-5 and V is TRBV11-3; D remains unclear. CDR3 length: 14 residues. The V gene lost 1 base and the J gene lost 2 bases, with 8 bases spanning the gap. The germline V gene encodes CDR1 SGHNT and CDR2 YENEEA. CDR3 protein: CASSLGLTQETQYF. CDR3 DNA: TGTGCCAGCAGCTTAGGTCTAACTCAAGAGACCCAGTACTTC.

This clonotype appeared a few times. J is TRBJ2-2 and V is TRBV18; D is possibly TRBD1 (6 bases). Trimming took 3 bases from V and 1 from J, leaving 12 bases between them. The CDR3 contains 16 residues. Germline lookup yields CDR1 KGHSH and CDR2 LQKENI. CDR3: CASSPSRTENTGELFF. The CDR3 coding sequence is TGTGCCAGCTCACCGTCCAGGACAGAGAACACCGGGGAGCTGTTTTTT.

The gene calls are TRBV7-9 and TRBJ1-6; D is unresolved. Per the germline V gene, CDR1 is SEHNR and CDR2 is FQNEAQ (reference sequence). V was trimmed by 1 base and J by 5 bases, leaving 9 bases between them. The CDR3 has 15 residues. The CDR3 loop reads CASSLGAADNSPLHF. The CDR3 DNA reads TGTGCCAGCAGCTTAGGGGCAGCGGATAATTCACCCCTCCACTTT.

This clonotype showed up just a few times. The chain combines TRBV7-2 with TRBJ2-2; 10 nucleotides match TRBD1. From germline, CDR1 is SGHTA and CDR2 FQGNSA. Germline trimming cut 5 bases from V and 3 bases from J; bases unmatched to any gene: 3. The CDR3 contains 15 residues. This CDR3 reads CASSLTGGDTGELFF. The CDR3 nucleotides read TGTGCCAGCAGCCTGACAGGGGGCGACACCGGGGAGCTGTTTTTT.

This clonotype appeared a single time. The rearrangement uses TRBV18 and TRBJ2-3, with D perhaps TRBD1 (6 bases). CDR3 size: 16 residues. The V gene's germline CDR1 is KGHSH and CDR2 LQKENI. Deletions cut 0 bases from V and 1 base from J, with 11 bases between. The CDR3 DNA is TGTGCCAGCTCACCACCGACAGGTTACCGCACAGATACGCAGTATTTT. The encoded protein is CASSPPTGYRTDTQYF.

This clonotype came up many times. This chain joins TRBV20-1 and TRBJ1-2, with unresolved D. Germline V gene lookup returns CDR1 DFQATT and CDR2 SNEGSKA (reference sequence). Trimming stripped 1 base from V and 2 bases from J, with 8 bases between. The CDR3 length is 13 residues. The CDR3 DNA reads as TGCAGTGCTAGAGTATCAGGAAACTATGGCTACACCTTC. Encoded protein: CSARVSGNYGYTF.

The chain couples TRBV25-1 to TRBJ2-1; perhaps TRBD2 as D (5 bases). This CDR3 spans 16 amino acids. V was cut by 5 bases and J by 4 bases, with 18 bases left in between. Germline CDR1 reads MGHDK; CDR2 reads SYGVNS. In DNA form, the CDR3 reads TGTGCCAGCAGTTATGAAGGGTCCGGGAAATACAATGAGCAGTTCTTC. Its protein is CASSYEGSGKYNEQFF.

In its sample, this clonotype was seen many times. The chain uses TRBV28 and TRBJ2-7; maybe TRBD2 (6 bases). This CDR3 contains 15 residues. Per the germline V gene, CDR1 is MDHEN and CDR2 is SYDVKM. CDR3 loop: CATLVAGGWGYEQYF. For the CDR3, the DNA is TGTGCAACGCTGGTGGCCGGGGGATGGGGCTACGAGCAGTACTTC.

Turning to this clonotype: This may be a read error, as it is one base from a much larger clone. CDR3 sequence: CASSLVQRLETQHF. As DNA, the CDR3 is TGTGCCAGCAGTTTAGTCCAGCGGTTAGAGACCCAGCACTTC. This chain connects TRBV28 to TRBJ2-5, with D perhaps matching TRBD2 (5 bases). CDR1 and CDR2 (germline): MDHEN, SYDVKM. The CDR3 is made up of 14 amino acids.

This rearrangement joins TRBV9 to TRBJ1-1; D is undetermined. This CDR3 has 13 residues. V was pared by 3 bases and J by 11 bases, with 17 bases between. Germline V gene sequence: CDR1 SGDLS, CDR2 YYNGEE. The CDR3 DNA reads TGTGCCAGCAGCGCAATTGAGAGAGGCGATGCTTTCTTT. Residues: CASSAIERGDAFF.

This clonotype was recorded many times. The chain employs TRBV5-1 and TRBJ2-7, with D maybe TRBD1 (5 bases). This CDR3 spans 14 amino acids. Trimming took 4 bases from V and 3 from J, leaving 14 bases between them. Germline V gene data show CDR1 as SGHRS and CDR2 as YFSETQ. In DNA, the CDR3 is TGCGCCAGCAGCAGCGTTCAGGGTTTCTACGAGCAGTACTTC. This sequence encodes CASSSVQGFYEQYF.

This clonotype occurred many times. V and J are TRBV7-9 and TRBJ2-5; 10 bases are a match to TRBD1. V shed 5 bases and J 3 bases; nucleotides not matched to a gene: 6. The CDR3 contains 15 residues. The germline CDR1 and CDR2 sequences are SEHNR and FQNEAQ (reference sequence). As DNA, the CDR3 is TGTGCCAGCAGCGCCTCCGGGACAGGGGAAGAGACCCAGTACTTC. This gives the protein CASSASGTGEETQYF.

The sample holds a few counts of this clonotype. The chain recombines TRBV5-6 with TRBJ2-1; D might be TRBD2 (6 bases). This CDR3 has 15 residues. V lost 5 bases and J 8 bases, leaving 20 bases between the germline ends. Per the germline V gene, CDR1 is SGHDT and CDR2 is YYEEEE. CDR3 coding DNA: TGTGCCAGCAGACCCGCGGGATGGGGTATGGATGAGCAGTTCTTC. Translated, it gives CASRPAGWGMDEQFF.

The CDR3 is CASTHSSEPTGELFF. The CDR3 DNA reads TGTGCCAGCACCCATTCTAGCGAACCCACCGGGGAGCTGTTTTTT. The chain couples TRBV12-3 or TRBV12-4 to TRBJ2-2, with D perhaps TRBD2 (6 bases). This CDR3 spans 15 amino acids. Trimming pared 7 bases from V and 4 bases from J, leaving 16 bases between.

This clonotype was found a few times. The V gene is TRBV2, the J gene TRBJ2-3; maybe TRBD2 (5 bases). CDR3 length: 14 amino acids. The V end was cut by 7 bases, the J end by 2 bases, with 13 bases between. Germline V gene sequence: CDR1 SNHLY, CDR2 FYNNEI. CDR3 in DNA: TGTGCCAGCATTAAAGCGGAAAACACAGATACGCAGTATTTT. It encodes CASIKAENTDTQYF.

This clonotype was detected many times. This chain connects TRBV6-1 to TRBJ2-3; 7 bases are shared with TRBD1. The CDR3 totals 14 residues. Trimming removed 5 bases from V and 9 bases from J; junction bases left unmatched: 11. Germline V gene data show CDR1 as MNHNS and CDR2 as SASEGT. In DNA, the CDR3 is TGTGCCAGCAGTAATCGACAGGGAAGTAACACGCAGTATTTT. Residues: CASSNRQGSNTQYF.

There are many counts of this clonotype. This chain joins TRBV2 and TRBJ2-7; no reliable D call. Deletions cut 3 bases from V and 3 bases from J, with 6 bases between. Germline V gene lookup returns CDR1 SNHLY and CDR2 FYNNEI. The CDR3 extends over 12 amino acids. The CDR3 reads CASSETGYEQYF. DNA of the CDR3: TGTGCCAGCAGTGAGACGGGCTACGAGCAGTACTTC.

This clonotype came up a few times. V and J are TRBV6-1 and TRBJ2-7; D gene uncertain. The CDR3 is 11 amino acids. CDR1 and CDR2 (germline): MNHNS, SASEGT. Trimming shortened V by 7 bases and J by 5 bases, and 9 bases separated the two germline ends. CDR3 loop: CASTAEHEQYF. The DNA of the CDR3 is TGTGCCAGCACCGCGGAGCACGAGCAGTACTTC.

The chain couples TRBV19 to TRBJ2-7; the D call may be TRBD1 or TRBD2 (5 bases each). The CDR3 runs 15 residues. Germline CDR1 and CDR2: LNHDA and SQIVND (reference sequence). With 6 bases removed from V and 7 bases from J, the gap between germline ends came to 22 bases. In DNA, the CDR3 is TGTGCCAGTAGCCAGAGGGACGGACGGAATGGGGAGCAGTACTTC. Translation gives CASSQRDGRNGEQYF. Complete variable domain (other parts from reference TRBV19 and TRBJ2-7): DGGITQSPKYLFRKEGQNVTLSCEQNLNHDAMYWYRQDPGQGLRLIYYSQIVNDFQKGDIAEGYSVSREKKESFPLTVTSAQKNPTAFYLCASSQRDGRNGEQYFGPGTRLTVT.